This record concerns one TCR beta chain sequence. TCRdb's table, derived via immunoSEQ multiplex PCR, lists solely in-frame clones and lacks some. The sample includes 90,000 or so clones, under 95% seen only once; the top ten take around 2%. V lost 0 bases to trimming and J lost 4 bases, with 6 bases between them. Germline V gene sequence: CDR1 MNHEY, CDR2 SMNVEV (reference sequence). This CDR3 is 13 amino acids long. The data stem from a study of T cell changes during pregnancy in multiple sclerosis. The specimen was peripheral blood, collected in the first trimester of pregnancy. The chain recombines TRBV27 with TRBJ1-1; D call uncertain. The clonotype was recovered from a female donor in good health, enrolled as a control in a pregnancy study. Written as DNA, the CDR3 is TGTGCCAGCAGTTTATCGTTGGCCACTGAAGCTTTCTTT. Translation: CASSLSLATEAFF.